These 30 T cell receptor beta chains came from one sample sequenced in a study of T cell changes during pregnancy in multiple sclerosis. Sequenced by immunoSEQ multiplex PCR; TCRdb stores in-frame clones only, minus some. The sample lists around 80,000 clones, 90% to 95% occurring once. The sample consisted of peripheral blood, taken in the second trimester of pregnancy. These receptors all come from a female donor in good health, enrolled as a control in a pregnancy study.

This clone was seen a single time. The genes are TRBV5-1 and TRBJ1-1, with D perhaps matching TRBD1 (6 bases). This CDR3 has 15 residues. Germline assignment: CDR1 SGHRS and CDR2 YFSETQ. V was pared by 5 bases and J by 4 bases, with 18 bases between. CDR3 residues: CASSDSTGRSTEAFF. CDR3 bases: TGCGCCAGCAGTGACAGTACAGGGAGATCCACTGAAGCTTTCTTT.

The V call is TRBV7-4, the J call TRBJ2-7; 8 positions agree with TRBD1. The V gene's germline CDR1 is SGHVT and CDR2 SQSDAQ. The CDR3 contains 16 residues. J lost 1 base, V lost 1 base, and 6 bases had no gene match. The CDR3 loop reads CASSLVGTGLSYEQYF. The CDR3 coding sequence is TGTGCCAGCAGCTTAGTTGGGACAGGCCTTTCCTACGAGCAGTACTTC.

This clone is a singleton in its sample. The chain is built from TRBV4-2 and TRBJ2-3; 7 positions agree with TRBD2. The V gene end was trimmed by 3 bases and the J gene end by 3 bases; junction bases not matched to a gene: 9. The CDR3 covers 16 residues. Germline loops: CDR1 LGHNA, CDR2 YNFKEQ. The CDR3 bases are TGTGCCAGCAGCCATCCTAGCGGAGGGAAAACAGATACGCAGTATTTT. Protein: CASSHPSGGKTDTQYF.

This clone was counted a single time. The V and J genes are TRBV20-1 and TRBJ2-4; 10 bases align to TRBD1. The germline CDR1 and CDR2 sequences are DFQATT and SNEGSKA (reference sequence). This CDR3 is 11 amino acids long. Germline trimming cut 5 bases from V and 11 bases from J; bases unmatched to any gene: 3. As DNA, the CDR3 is TGCAGTGCTCTGGACAGGGGGGTTCAGTACTTC. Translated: CSALDRGVQYF.

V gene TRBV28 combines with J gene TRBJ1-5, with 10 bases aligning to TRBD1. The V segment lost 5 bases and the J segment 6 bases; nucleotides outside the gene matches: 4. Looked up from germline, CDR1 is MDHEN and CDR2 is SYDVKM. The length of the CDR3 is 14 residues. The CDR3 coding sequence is TGTGCCAGCAGTGGGACAGGGGCAGGTCAGCCCCAGCATTTT. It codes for CASSGTGAGQPQHF.

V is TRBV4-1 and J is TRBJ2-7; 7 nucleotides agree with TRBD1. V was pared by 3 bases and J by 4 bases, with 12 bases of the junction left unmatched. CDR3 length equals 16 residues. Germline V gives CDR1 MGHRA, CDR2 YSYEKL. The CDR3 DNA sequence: TGCGCCAGCAGCCACAAGAACGACAGGGTTTCTTACGAGCAGTACTTC. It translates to CASSHKNDRVSYEQYF.

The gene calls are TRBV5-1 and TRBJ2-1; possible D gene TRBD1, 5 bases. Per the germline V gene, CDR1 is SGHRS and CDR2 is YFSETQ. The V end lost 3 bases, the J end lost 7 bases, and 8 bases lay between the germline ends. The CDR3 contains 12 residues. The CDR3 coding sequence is TGCGCCAGCAGCTACCCAGGGAATGAGCAGTTCTTC. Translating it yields CASSYPGNEQFF.

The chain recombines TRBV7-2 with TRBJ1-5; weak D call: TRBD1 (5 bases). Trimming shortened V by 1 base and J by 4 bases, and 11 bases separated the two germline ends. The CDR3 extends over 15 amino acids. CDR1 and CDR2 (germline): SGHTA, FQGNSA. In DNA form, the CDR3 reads TGTGCCAGCAGCTTAGTGGAGTCAGGGAATCAGCCCCAGCATTTT. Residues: CASSLVESGNQPQHF.

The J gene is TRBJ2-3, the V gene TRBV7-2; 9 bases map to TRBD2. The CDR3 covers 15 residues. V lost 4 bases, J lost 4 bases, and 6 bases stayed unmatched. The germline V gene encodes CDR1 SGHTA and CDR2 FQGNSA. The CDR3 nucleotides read TGTGCCAGCAGCTCTTTAGCGGGAGCTCCAGATACGCAGTATTTT. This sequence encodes CASSSLAGAPDTQYF.

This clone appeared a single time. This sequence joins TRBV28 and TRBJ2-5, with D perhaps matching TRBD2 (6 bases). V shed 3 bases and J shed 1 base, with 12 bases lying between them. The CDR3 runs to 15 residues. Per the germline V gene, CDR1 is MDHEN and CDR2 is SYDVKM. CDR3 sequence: CASSFNSGPQETQYF. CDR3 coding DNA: TGTGCCAGCAGTTTTAATAGCGGACCCCAAGAGACCCAGTACTTC.

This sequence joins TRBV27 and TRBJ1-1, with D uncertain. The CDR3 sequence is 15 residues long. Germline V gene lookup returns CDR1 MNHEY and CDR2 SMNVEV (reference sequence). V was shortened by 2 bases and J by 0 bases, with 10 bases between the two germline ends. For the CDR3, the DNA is TGTGCCAGCAGTTTAAGAGGGAGGATGAACACTGAAGCTTTCTTT. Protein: CASSLRGRMNTEAFF.

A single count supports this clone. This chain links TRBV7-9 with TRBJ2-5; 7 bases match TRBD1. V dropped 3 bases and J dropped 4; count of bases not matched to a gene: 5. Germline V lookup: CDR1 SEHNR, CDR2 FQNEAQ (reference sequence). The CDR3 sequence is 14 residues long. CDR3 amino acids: CASSFINRGETQYF. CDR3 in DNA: TGTGCCAGCAGCTTTATTAACAGGGGAGAGACCCAGTACTTC.

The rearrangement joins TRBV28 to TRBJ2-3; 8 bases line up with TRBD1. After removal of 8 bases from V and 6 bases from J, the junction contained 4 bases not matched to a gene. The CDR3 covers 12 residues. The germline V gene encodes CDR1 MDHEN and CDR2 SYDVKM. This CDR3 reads CASGQGLDTQYF. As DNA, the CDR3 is TGTGCCAGCGGACAGGGTCTTGATACGCAGTATTTT.

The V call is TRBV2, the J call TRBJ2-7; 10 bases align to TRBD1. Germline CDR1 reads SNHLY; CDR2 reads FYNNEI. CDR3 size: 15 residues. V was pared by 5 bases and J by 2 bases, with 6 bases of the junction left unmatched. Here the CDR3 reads CASSFEGQGTYEQYF. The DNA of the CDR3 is TGTGCCAGCAGTTTCGAGGGACAGGGGACCTACGAGCAGTACTTC.

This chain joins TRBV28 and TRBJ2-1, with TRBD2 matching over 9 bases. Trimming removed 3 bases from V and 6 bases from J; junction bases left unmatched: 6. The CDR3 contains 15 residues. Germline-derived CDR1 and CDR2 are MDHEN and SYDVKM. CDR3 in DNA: TGTGCCAGCAGTTTCATGCGGGAGGGCCCCAATGAGCAGTTCTTC. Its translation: CASSFMREGPNEQFF.

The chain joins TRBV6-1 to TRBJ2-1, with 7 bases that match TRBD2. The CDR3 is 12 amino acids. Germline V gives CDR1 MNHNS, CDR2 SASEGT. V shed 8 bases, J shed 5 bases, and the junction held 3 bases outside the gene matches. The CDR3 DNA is TGTGCCAGCGCGACTAGCCACAATGAGCAGTTCTTC. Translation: CASATSHNEQFF.

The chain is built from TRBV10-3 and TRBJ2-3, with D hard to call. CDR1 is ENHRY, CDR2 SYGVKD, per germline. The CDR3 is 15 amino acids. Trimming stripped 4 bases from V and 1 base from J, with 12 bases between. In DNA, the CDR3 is TGTGCCATCAGTGTTAGTCGGGTAGGCACAGATACGCAGTATTTT. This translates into CAISVSRVGTDTQYF.

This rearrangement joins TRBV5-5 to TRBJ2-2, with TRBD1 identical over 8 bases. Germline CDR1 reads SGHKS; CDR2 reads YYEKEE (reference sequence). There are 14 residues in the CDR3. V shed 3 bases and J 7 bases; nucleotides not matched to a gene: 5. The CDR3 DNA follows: TGTGCCAGCAGCTGGACAGGGACTGTCGGGGAGCTGTTTTTT. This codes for CASSWTGTVGELFF.

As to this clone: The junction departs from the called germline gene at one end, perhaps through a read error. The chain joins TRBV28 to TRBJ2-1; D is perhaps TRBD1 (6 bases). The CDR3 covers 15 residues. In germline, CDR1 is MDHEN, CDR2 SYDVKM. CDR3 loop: CASTPWTDSFNEQFF. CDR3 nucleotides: TGTGCCAGCACCCCTTGGACAGATTCCTTCAATGAGCAGTTCTTC. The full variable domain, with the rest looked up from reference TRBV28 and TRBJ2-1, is DVKVTQSSRYLVKRTGEKVFLECVQDMDHENMFWYRQDPGLGLRLIYFSYDVKMKEKGDIPEGYSVSREKKERFSLILESASTNQTSMYLCASTPWTDSFNEQFFGPGTRLTVL.

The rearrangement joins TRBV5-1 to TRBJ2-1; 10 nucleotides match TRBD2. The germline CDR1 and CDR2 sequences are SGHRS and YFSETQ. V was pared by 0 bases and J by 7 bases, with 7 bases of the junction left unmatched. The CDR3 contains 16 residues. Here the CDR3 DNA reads TGCGCCAGCAGCTTGGAACCCGGGACTAGCGCTAATGAGCAGTTCTTC. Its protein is CASSLEPGTSANEQFF.

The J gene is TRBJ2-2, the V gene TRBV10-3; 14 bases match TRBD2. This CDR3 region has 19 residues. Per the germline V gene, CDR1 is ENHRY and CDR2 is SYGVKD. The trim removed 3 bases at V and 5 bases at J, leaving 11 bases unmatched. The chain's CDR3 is CAISERLAGGPFGTGELFF. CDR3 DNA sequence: TGTGCCATCAGTGAACGACTAGCGGGAGGGCCGTTCGGGACCGGGGAGCTGTTTTTT.

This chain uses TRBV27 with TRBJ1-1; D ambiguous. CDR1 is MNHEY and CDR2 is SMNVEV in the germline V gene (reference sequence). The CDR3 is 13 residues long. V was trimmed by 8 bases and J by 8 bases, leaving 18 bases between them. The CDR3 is CASGPVRPSEAFF. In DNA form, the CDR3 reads TGTGCCAGCGGTCCAGTGAGGCCCTCAGAAGCTTTCTTT.

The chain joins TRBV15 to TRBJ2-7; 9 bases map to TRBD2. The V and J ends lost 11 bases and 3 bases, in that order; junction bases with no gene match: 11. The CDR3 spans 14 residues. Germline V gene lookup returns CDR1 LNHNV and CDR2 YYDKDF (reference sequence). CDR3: CALRGGRVSYEQYF. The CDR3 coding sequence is TGTGCCCTTAGGGGCGGGAGGGTGAGCTACGAGCAGTACTTC. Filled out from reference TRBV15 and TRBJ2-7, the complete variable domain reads DAMVIQNPRYQVTQFGKPVTLSCSQTLNHNVMYWYQQKSSQAPKLLFHYYDKDFNNEADTPDNFQSRRPNTSFCFLDIRSPGLGDTAMYLCALRGGRVSYEQYFGPGTRLTVT.

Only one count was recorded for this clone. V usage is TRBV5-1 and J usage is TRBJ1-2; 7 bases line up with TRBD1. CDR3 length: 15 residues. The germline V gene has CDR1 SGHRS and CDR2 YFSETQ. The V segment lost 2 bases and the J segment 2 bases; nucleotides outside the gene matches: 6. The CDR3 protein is CASSLSEGANYGYTF. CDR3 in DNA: TGCGCCAGCAGCTTATCGGAGGGGGCAAACTATGGCTACACCTTC.

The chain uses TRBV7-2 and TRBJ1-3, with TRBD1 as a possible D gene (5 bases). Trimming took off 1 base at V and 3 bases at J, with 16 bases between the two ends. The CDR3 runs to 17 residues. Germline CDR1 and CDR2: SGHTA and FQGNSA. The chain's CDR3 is CASSLGGAGGGGNTIYF. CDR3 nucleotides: TGTGCCAGCAGCTTAGGGGGTGCCGGGGGGGGTGGAAACACCATATATTTT.

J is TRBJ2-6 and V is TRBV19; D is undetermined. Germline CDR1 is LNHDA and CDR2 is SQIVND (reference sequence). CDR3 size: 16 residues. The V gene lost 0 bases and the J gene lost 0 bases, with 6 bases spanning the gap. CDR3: CASSIDYGSGANVLTF. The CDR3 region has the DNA TGTGCCAGTAGTATAGATTACGGCTCTGGGGCCAACGTCCTGACTTTC.

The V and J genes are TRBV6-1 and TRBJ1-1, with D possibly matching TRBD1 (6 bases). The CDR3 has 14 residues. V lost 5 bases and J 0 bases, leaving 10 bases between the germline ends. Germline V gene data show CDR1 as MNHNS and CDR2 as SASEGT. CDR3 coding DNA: TGTGCCAGCAGTCTCCGGGACATGAACACTGAAGCTTTCTTT. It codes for CASSLRDMNTEAFF.

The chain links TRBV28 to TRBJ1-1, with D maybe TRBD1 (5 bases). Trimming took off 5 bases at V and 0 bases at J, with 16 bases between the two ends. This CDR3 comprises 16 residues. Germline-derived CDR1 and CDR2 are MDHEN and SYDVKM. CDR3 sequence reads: CASSRQAGNMNTEAFF. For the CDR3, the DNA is TGTGCCAGCAGTCGTCAGGCAGGGAACATGAACACTGAAGCTTTCTTT. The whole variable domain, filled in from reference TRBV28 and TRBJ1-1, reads DVKVTQSSRYLVKRTGEKVFLECVQDMDHENMFWYRQDPGLGLRLIYFSYDVKMKEKGDIPEGYSVSREKKERFSLILESASTNQTSMYLCASSRQAGNMNTEAFFGQGTRLTVV.

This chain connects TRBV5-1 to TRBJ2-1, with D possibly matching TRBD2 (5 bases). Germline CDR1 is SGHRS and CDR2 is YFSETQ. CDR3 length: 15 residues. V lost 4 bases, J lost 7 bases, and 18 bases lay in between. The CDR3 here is CASSPVRWETNEQFF. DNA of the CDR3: TGCGCCAGCAGCCCCGTCCGCTGGGAGACAAATGAGCAGTTCTTC.

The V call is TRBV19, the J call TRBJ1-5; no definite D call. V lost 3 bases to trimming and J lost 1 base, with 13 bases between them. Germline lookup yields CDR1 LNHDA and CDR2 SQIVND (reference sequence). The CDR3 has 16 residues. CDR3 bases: TGTGCCAGTAGTATTCTGGCAGGCAAAAGCAATCAGCCCCAGCATTTT. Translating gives CASSILAGKSNQPQHF.